In this sample, the clone carrying this T cell receptor (beta chain) turned up many times. Noted treatment: PENTA 11 planned treatment interruption arm or continuous ART arm. The CDR3 length is 15 residues. A 3' RACE protocol on RNA, with unique molecular identifiers, produced the TCR library. Each CDR3 protein gets one entry after TCRdb re-called the 3' RACE reads with MiXCR. The sample shows 30,000 to 40,000 distinct CDR3 sequences, about 7% of them seen only once. The data were obtained in a study of HIV-infected children after antiretroviral therapy interruption. Whole-study context: All children had CD4+ count above 500 and viral load below 50 copies/ml. For the interruption arm, samples span week 0 through about 3 years after study end.

The chain has TRBV21-1 and TRBJ2-3; the D call in the table, TRBD1, was not verified against the DNA. TRBV21-1 is a pseudogene locus. This clonotype originated in a pool of human donors with HIV. This sample comprised CD45RA+ CD4+ T cells from PBMCs, pooled from several time points, obtained from a donor given antiretroviral therapy, either interrupted or continuous. As for subset: naive CD4+ CD45RA+ CD45RO- T cells. The CDR3 reads CASSHPGGRSDTQYF. For the CDR3, the DNA is TGTGCCAGCAGCCACCCGGGGGGGCGGTCAGATACGCAGTATTTT.